The rows below give T cell receptor beta chains drawn from one sample of a study of CD4 T cells in relation to SARS-CoV-2 and coronaviruses. Assay: immunoSEQ multiplex PCR; the TCRdb copy retains only in-frame clones and omits some. The sample lists nearly 25,000 clones, less than 85% occurring once. Which antigens these TCRs recognize remains unknown. Specimen: CD4+ T cells from PBMCs, cultured in vitro. These receptors were collected from a human donor in good health. Both conserved end residues are part of each CDR3. A D gene is named only where the DNA matches it firmly. For some rows the clone size is stated as once, few or many, or as a class when expanded; others skip it.

TRBD2,.,TRBV27,TRBJ2-1,TGTGCCAGCAGGGACACGGGGGGAAGTGAGCAGTTCTTC,CASRDTGGSEQFF
TRBD1,.,TRBV12-5,TRBJ2-7,TGTGCTAGTGGTTTGACCACCGGGACAGGGGGCTCCTACGAGCAGTACTTC,CASGLTTGTGGSYEQYF
TRBD2,.,TRBV9,TRBJ2-1,TGTGCCAGCAGCGTAGCGGTAGCGGGAGGGCCTGGGGGTGAGCAGTTCTTC,CASSVAVAGGPGGEQFF
TRBD2,few,TRBV10-1,TRBJ2-7,TGCGCCAGCAGTGAGTATGCTAGCGGGAGCTACGAGCAGTACTTC,CASSEYASGSYEQYF
.,.,TRBV19,TRBJ1-2,TGTGCCAGTATTCCAAGGGGAAACTATGGCTACACCTTC,CASIPRGNYGYTF
.,.,TRBV7-9,TRBJ1-2,TGTGCCAGCTTCAGTGGGGGTACAGTTGGCTACACCTTC,CASFSGGTVGYTF
.,.,TRBV6-1,TRBJ2-3,TGTGCCAGCAGTGAAAGGAGGGGATCTAGCACAGATACGCAGTATTTT,CASSERRGSSTDTQYF
.,.,TRBV7-9,TRBJ2-2,TGTGCCAGCAGCTTGTCTGCCGGGGAGCTGTTTTTT,CASSLSAGELFF
.,few,TRBV18,TRBJ1-6,TGTGCCAGCTCCGAAGATGAAGGGAGCATATCACCCCTCCACTTT,CASSEDEGSISPLHF
.,.,TRBV11-2,TRBJ2-3,TGTGCCAGCAGCACAGGGGACTTAGCGGGATATACGCAGTATTTT,CASSTGDLAGYTQYF
.,.,TRBV27,TRBJ1-2,TGTGCCAGCAGTTTATCCCCCCCAGAACGGGTAGACTATGGCTACACCTTC,CASSLSPPERVDYGYTF
.,.,TRBV25-1,TRBJ1-1,TGTGCCAGCAGCAAAAGGGGGGGAACTGAAGCTTTCTTT,CASSKRGGTEAFF
.,.,TRBV25-1,TRBJ1-1,TGTGCCACCAAGGGACTGGCGAACACTGAAGCTTTCTTT,CATKGLANTEAFF
.,.,TRBV14,TRBJ1-5,TGTGCCAGCAGCCTAGGGCCCGGACAGCCCCAGCATTTT,CASSLGPGQPQHF
TRBD1,once,TRBV6-6,TRBJ2-1,TGTGCCAGCAGTGGTTCCGGGACAGGGGGCTTGAATGAGCAGTTCTTC,CASSGSGTGGLNEQFF
.,.,TRBV27,TRBJ2-5,TGTGCCAGCAGTTTAGGGGCCAGGGAGACCCAGTACTTC,CASSLGARETQYF
.,.,TRBV7-2,TRBJ2-2,TGTGCCAGCAGCCGGGACAACCCTCGACTCACCGGGGAGCTGTTTTTT,CASSRDNPRLTGELFF
.,.,TRBV7-2,TRBJ2-5,TGTGCCAGCAGCTTAGTGGCCTCGGGCGGGGAGACCCAGTACTTC,CASSLVASGGETQYF
.,.,TRBV7-3,TRBJ1-1,TGTGCCAGCAGCTTAGGCGCGGGGAACACTGAAGCTTTCTTT,CASSLGAGNTEAFF
TRBD2,.,TRBV5-6,TRBJ2-3,TGTGCCAGCAGCTTTGGACTAGCCTTGGAAGATACGCAGTATTTT,CASSFGLALEDTQYF
.,.,TRBV5-5,TRBJ1-1,TGTGCCAGCAGCTTGAGTCCGAGTGTGCCTGAAGCTTTCTTT,CASSLSPSVPEAFF
TRBD2,few,TRBV2,TRBJ2-7,TGTGCCAGCAGTGGGACTAGCGGGAGGGCCCTGGTGTACTTC,CASSGTSGRALVYF
.,.,TRBV5-4,TRBJ2-7,TGTGCCAGCAGCTTGTCGACAGCCCTTAGAGAGCAGTACTTC,CASSLSTALREQYF
TRBD1,.,TRBV10-1,TRBJ1-2,TGCGCCAGCAGTGAAGGGACAGACTATGGCTACACCTTC,CASSEGTDYGYTF
TRBD2,.,TRBV2,TRBJ2-7,TGTGCCAGCAGTGAAGCTCTGGGGACCGGGACTAGCGGGAGGGCCAGGACCTACGAGCAGTACTTC,CASSEALGTGTSGRARTYEQYF
.,.,TRBV12-5,TRBJ2-1,TGTGCTAGTGGTTTGGTAGGGGGTCCCAGGATGGATGAGCAGTTCTTC,CASGLVGGPRMDEQFF
TRBD1,.,TRBV30,TRBJ2-5,TGTGCCTGGAGGGGGACAGGGGGGACCCAGTACTTC,CAWRGTGGTQYF